Each of the 15 T cell receptor beta chains below was sequenced from the same sample in a study of Ad26.COV2.S vaccination and SARS-CoV-2 variants. Libraries were prepared by immunoSEQ multiplex PCR; TCRdb keeps only in-frame clonotypes and omits some of them. The table includes around 350,000 clones, about 85% detected once. Treatment indicated: over 15 received Ad26.COV2.S at low or high dose, single or two shots; about five received placebo; per-sample allocation not given. The samples date from day 63 after the first vaccine or placebo injection. The sample was peripheral blood, taken in a trial of Ad26.COV2.S vaccine versus placebo. These receptor sequences come from a person between 18 and 65 years old who received the Ad26.COV2.S COVID-19 vaccine or a placebo.

J is TRBJ2-1 and V is TRBV27, with 15 nucleotides matching TRBD2. The CDR3 is made up of 16 amino acids. The germline V gene has CDR1 MNHEY and CDR2 SMNVEV (reference sequence). V lost 3 bases and J lost 9; bases outside the gene matches: 6. CDR3 in DNA: TGTGCCAGCAGTTTTGGACTAGCGGGGGGGCCCGGTGAGCAGTTCTTC. It codes for CASSFGLAGGPGEQFF.

This chain uses TRBV19 with TRBJ2-1; D gene ambiguous. The germline V gene encodes CDR1 LNHDA and CDR2 SQIVND (reference sequence). Trimming removed 10 bases from V and 9 bases from J, with 13 bases in between. The CDR3 extends over 11 amino acids. CDR3 sequence reads: CATTGRVEQFF. The CDR3 DNA sequence: TGTGCCACCACGGGTAGGGTTGAGCAGTTCTTC.

This clone was observed once. This chain links TRBV7-9 with TRBJ1-6, with a tentative D call TRBD1 (6 bases). Trimming shortened V by 5 bases and J by 8 bases, and 13 bases separated the two germline ends. CDR1 and CDR2 from the germline V gene are SEHNR and FQNEAQ (reference sequence). The CDR3 runs 14 residues. CDR3: CASSVRGGDSPLHF. In DNA form, the CDR3 reads TGTGCCAGCAGCGTCAGGGGCGGGGATTCACCCCTCCACTTT.

This clone occurred once. Other DNA sequences within the sample encode an identical CDR3. The rearrangement uses TRBV11-3 and TRBJ2-3; no firm D call. The CDR3 contains 13 residues. Germline V gene data show CDR1 as SGHNT and CDR2 as YENEEA. V was clipped by 1 base and J by 0 bases, with 2 bases between them. CDR3 DNA: TGTGCCAGCAGCTTAGTTAGCACAGATACGCAGTATTTT. It yields the protein CASSLVSTDTQYF.

This chain connects TRBV4-1 to TRBJ2-7; 9 bases line up with TRBD2. Germline V CDR1 and CDR2: MGHRA, YSYEKL. With V trimmed by 0 bases and J by 5 bases, 5 bases remained unmatched. The CDR3 totals 15 residues. The CDR3 DNA sequence: TGCGCCAGCAGCCAAGATGAGGTAGCGGGAGACGAGCAGTACTTC. As protein: CASSQDEVAGDEQYF.

The CDR3 DNA reads TGTGCCAGCAGTGACGGGTACGAGCAGTACTTC. This gives the protein CASSDGYEQYF. This chain uses TRBV2 with TRBJ2-7; D gene uncertain. CDR1 and CDR2 (germline): SNHLY, FYNNEI. CDR3 length: 11 amino acids. V was shortened by 3 bases and J by 4 bases, with 4 bases between the two germline ends.

The chain links TRBV29-1 to TRBJ2-7, with 8 bases that match TRBD1. The ends lost 4 bases at V and 2 bases at J; junction bases unmatched: 7. The CDR3 is made up of 14 amino acids. The germline CDR1 and CDR2 sequences are SQVTM and ANQGSEA. The CDR3 protein is CSVGEGTGAYEQYF. As DNA, the CDR3 is TGCAGCGTTGGAGAAGGGACAGGAGCCTACGAGCAGTACTTC.

The chain uses TRBV5-6 and TRBJ1-2; D not resolved. The CDR3 is made up of 14 amino acids. V gave up 5 bases and J gave up 6 bases, with 17 bases separating them. Per the germline V gene, CDR1 is SGHDT and CDR2 is YYEEEE. Written as DNA, the CDR3 is TGTGCCAGCAGTTCTGGACCCATTTACGATGGCTACACCTTC. This sequence encodes CASSSGPIYDGYTF. Based on the CDR3 plus reference TRBV5-6 and TRBJ1-2, the full variable domain is DAGVTQSPTHLIKTRGQQVTLRCSPKSGHDTVSWYQQALGQGPQFIFQYYEEEERQRGNFPDRFSGHQFPNYSSELNVNALLLGDSALYLCASSSGPIYDGYTFGSGTRLTVV.

The gene calls are TRBV21-1 and TRBJ1-5. TRBV21-1 is deemed a pseudogene. The length of the CDR3 is 17 residues. CDR3 DNA: TGTGCCAGCAGCACGAGGACTAGACAAGGTGCATATCAGCCCCAGCATTTT. Its protein product is CASSTRTRQGAYQPQHF.

The chain joins TRBV9 to TRBJ2-3, with TRBD2 matching 7 bases. Germline V CDR1 and CDR2: SGDLS, YYNGEE. CDR3 length: 17 residues. Trimming at V came to 0 bases and at J to 2 bases, leaving 9 bases not matched to a gene. This chain's CDR3 is CASSVGSRAGDTDTQYF. The DNA for the CDR3 is TGTGCCAGCAGCGTAGGTAGCCGGGCGGGGGACACAGATACGCAGTATTTT.

The table lists this clone with a count of one. The chain employs TRBV5-4 and TRBJ1-4; the D is unclear. Deletions cut 4 bases from V and 10 bases from J, with 17 bases between. The CDR3 runs 14 residues. Per germline, CDR1 SGHNT and CDR2 YYREEE (reference sequence). The chain's CDR3 is CASSIDHALGKLFF. The CDR3 region has the DNA TGTGCCAGCAGCATTGACCACGCACTTGGAAAACTGTTTTTT.

CDR3 bases: TGTGCCAGCAGCCAAGGGGGGGTTACAGGGGTTGGTGGCTACACCTTC. Its translation: CASSQGGVTGVGGYTF. The gene calls are TRBV3-1 (or the pseudogene TRBV3-2) and TRBJ1-2; 7 positions agree with TRBD1. CDR1 is LGHDT, CDR2 YNNKEL, per germline (reference sequence). Losses at the gene ends were 1 base for V and 7 bases for J; bases not matched to a gene: 12. This CDR3 comprises 16 residues.

J is TRBJ2-3 and V is TRBV27; no definite D call. Germline-derived CDR1 and CDR2 are MNHEY and SMNVEV (reference sequence). The CDR3 is made up of 11 amino acids. V was clipped by 5 bases and J by 2 bases, with 2 bases between them. CDR3 sequence reads: CASSNTDTQYF. Here the CDR3 DNA reads TGTGCCAGCAGTAACACAGATACGCAGTATTTT.

The rearrangement joins TRBV12-5 to TRBJ1-4, with D perhaps TRBD1 (6 bases). Trimming took 0 bases from V and 7 from J, leaving 6 bases between them. The CDR3 consists of 13 residues. Germline V gene data show CDR1 as LGHNT and CDR2 as FRNRAP. CDR3 loop: CASGLVQGEKLFF. In DNA form, the CDR3 reads TGTGCTAGTGGTTTGGTACAGGGTGAAAAACTGTTTTTT. Full variable domain (missing parts from reference TRBV12-5 and TRBJ1-4): DARVTQTPRHKVTEMGQEVTMRCQPILGHNTVFWYRQTMMQGLELLAYFRNRAPLDDSGMPKDRFSAEMPDATLATLKIQPSEPRDSAVYFCASGLVQGEKLFFGSGTQLSVL.

The chain is built from TRBV12-3 or TRBV12-4 and TRBJ2-7; D call uncertain. Trimming stripped 1 base from V and 6 bases from J, with 7 bases between. The CDR3 is 12 residues long. As DNA, the CDR3 is TGTGCCAGCAGTTTAGATCCCCTCGAGCAGTACTTC. Translated, it gives CASSLDPLEQYF.